The source of this TCR beta chain is a study of blood T cell repertoires in COVID-19. Looking at the study overall: Sites in the United States, Italy and Spain provided acute and convalescent COVID-19 samples. T cells, B-cell-depleted T cells, or PBMCs supplied cDNA or gDNA.

It was during active infection that Seattle patients were enrolled and then longitudinally followed. Per the germline V gene, CDR1 is SGDLS and CDR2 is YYNGEE. Germline trimming cut 3 bases from V and 7 bases from J; bases unmatched to any gene: 6. CDR3 length equals 13 residues. Profiling relied on immunoSEQ multiplex PCR, and the TCRdb table lists in-frame clones only, not all of them. The data hold around 400,000 clones, with 87% observed a single time. This clonotype was obtained from a woman in her 30s with COVID-19, enrolled during active disease. The chain carries TRBV9 and TRBJ1-2, with TRBD1 matching over 7 bases. Sequenced: peripheral blood. CDR3 sequence: CASSGQGMGGYTF. DNA of the CDR3: TGTGCCAGCAGCGGACAGGGTATGGGTGGCTACACCTTC.